This T cell receptor beta chain stems from a study of blood T cells in healthy people across ages (dated by TCRdb to the mid-2010s). Study-wide context: In model experiments, template switching captured roughly one uniquely barcoded TCR beta cDNA molecule for every two T cells. Using deep sequencing normalized with unique cDNA molecular identifiers, the study measured how TCR beta repertoire diversity changes with age. The donors were split into four age groups: young (average about 16 years), middle-aged (around 40), aged (more than 60) and long-lived (over 75). Using the same blood draw, the study looked at two additional independent replicas of 1 million unique cDNA reads for two donors, one aged 18 to 29 and the other aged 80 or older. General conclusions and limits of the study: Observed TCR beta diversity per million T cells fell roughly linearly with age, and a significant reduction was already apparent by age roughly 41. Compared with the aged group, more naive CD4+ T cells, fewer expanded clones and increased TCR diversity were shown by the long-lived group, suggesting age selection. Estimates of total diversity based on one million sequenced T cells were considered lower bounds and underestimates. The percentage of naive T cells measured by flow cytometry correlated strongly with observed TCR beta diversity. The CMV infection status of donors was not known, potentially confounding age-related changes in expanded clonotypes. Because profiling used bulk unsorted PBMCs, naive and antigen-experienced compartments could not be compared conclusively.

Systemically healthy Caucasian individuals from Russia, approximately 39 in total and aged about 6 to 100 years, were included as donors. Each donor gave around 9.8 milliliters of peripheral blood, collected into EDTA-treated Vacutainer tubes. Ficoll-Paque density-gradient centrifugation was used to isolate PBMCs, with at least 7 million per sample. Total RNA was extracted from PBMCs with Trizol reagent, with at least 5.5 micrograms obtained per sample. Naive CD45RAhigh/CD27high T cell percentages were measured by flow cytometry on a PBMC aliquot from every donor. Library preparation was by 5' RACE. The reads were generated on an Illumina HiSeq 2500. A second PCR of roughly 6 to 12 cycles was performed with a sample-barcoded 5' primer and a J-beta primer mix. Each TCR beta cDNA molecule received a unique molecular identifier from a template-switch 5' adaptor carrying 12 random nucleotides. Each sample yielded at least 3 million CDR3-containing paired-end reads. First-strand cDNA was synthesized from all RNA with the Mint cDNA synthesis kit, primed by a TRBC-specific oligonucleotide. Following uracil-DNA glycosylase treatment, a first 18-cycle PCR with universal primers M1SS and BC2_uni_R was performed on all cDNA. Processing in the source paper ran as follows. For normalization, 1 million high-quality reads were randomly selected from each sample, with every read carrying a distinct molecular identifier. Instead of being binned into consensus sequences, reads with shared molecular identifiers were discarded. MiTCR, run with a Q25 quality threshold and the strictest error-elimination algorithm, handled CDR3 identification, clonotype clustering and error correction. A nonparametric unseen species model with Euler transformation was used to estimate a lower bound on total TCR beta diversity. TCRdb took the public reads, trimmed them with fastp at Q25, ran MiXCR for clone calling and kept in-frame beta chains. Each entry merges the rows of one CDR3 protein and shows their most common DNA and genes. These V and J calls are TCRdb output, not the study's own analysis. The sample data list hundreds of thousands of distinct CDR3 sequences, and just under 25% of these were observed just once. Around 9.2% of the sample is in the top ten clones.

Trimming takes 5 bases from V and 2 bases from J, and the germline ends sit 13 bases apart. The CDR3 holds 14 amino acids from the cysteine to the phenylalanine. Only CDR3 DNA is held: 42 bases, read in frame from base 1. Reading the germline V gene gives CDR1 ENHRY and CDR2 SYGVKD. This clonotype was picked up a small number of times. Its antigen is currently not known. It has no much larger one-base neighbor in the sample; base qualities were not kept. These data were also reused for a study on T cells of mothers and their children. The second investigation adds: Nine systemically healthy Caucasian individuals, comprising three mothers and their six children, were included as donors. cDNA synthesis consumed the entire amount of extracted RNA, loaded at approximately 1.6 ug RNA in each 15 ul reaction. In the second PCR, the M1S primer introduced both the sample barcodes and 2-4 random nucleotides. Over 8 million TCR beta CDR3 reads came from each mother, compared with some 3 million reads from each child. TCR recombination output is similarly shaped by thymic selection in related and unrelated pairs, with a minor effect exerted by inherited differences. Normalized repertoire overlap was always slightly but never significantly higher in related than unrelated mother-child pairs. No persistent microchimeric T cell clones were detected, at a sensitivity of roughly 96 clones per million clonotypes. To look for features that set related mother-child pairs apart from unrelated individuals, the researchers ran deep NGS to compare the TCR beta repertoires of mothers and children. On average, the children were 11 +/- 4 years old, while the mothers were about 40 +/- 4 years old. After adapters were ligated using NEBNext reagents, the libraries underwent 100+100 nt paired-end sequencing on an Illumina HiSeq 2000. To avoid cross-contamination, the mother libraries and the child libraries were prepared a month apart and sequenced in separate runs. For each donor, between about 500,000 and 2,000,000 distinct TCR beta clonotypes were identified. Naive TCR beta clonotypes were estimated from low-frequency clonotypes matched to each donor's FACS-determined naive share, without sorting.

The clonotype originates from a boy between 10 and 17 years old in good health. The source material was blood. This chain is built from TRBV10-3 and TRBJ2-7; no D gene call is confident. The CDR3 region reads CAISTLSGAYEQYF. The DNA sequence is TGTGCCATCAGTACACTGAGTGGGGCCTACGAGCAGTACTTC.